Shown below are 9 T cell receptor beta chains from a single sample sequenced in a study of blood T cell repertoires in COVID-19. The method was immunoSEQ multiplex PCR; TCRdb's version includes in-frame clones alone and lacks a portion of them. This sample has around 100,000 clones, with approximately 88% found just once. Sequenced material: peripheral blood. The receptors originated from a human donor in a cohort sampled during active COVID-19.

In this sample, this clone turned up once. The J gene is TRBJ1-2, the V gene TRBV11-3; D remains ambiguous. The ends were cut back, 5 bases at V and 0 bases at J, with 10 bases in the middle. Germline CDR1 reads SGHNT; CDR2 reads YENEEA. This CDR3 is built from 14 residues. The CDR3 DNA is TGTGCCAGCAGCCGGACTGCTTCTAACTATGGCTACACCTTC. The encoded protein is CASSRTASNYGYTF.

This chain links TRBV9 with TRBJ1-1; D gene unclear. Germline CDR1 and CDR2: SGDLS and YYNGEE. Deletions cut 3 bases from V and 0 bases from J, with 15 bases between. The CDR3 sequence is 16 residues long. CDR3 protein: CASSARGVGMNTEAFF. CDR3 DNA sequence: TGTGCCAGCAGCGCCCGGGGAGTGGGGATGAACACTGAAGCTTTCTTT. The variable domain in full, completed from reference TRBV9 and TRBJ1-1, reads DSGVTQTPKHLITATGQRVTLRCSPRSGDLSVYWYQQSLDQGLQFLIQYYNGEERAKGNILERFSAQQFPDLHSELNLSSLELGDSALYFCASSARGVGMNTEAFFGQGTRLTVV.

The chain is built from TRBV20-1 and TRBJ2-3, with D possibly matching TRBD1 (5 bases). This CDR3 spans 13 amino acids. Per the germline V gene, CDR1 is DFQATT and CDR2 is SNEGSKA (reference sequence). Between the trimmed V and J ends, which lost 3 bases and 2 bases, there was a span of 9 bases. This chain's CDR3 is CSASLRDTDTQYF. In nucleotides, the CDR3 is TGCAGTGCTAGTCTCAGGGACACAGATACGCAGTATTTT.

This chain joins TRBV28 and TRBJ2-7; 11 positions agree with TRBD2. This CDR3 has 16 residues. The junction had 7 bases not matched to a gene; V was cut back by 3 bases and J by 3 bases. CDR1 and CDR2 (germline): MDHEN, SYDVKM. CDR3 sequence: CASSFELAGGIYEQYF. For the CDR3, the DNA is TGTGCCAGCAGTTTCGAATTAGCGGGAGGGATCTACGAGCAGTACTTC.

The gene calls are TRBV9 and TRBJ1-5; perhaps TRBD1 as D (5 bases). Trimming pared 4 bases from V and 4 bases from J, leaving 9 bases between. The CDR3 runs 13 residues. Germline V gene sequence: CDR1 SGDLS, CDR2 YYNGEE. CDR3 sequence: CASSLRGNQPQHF. CDR3 nucleotide sequence: TGTGCCAGCAGCTTAAGGGGAAATCAGCCCCAGCATTTT.

The sample holds one count of this clone. The V gene is TRBV11-3, the J gene TRBJ2-1, with 8 bases that match TRBD2. The CDR3 loop spans 13 amino acids. The germline CDR1 and CDR2 sequences are SGHNT and YENEEA. The J segment lost 9 bases and the V segment lost 5 bases, leaving 6 bases of the junction unmatched. The DNA of the CDR3 is TGTGCCAGCAGCCCCGGGGGGGCGAGTGAGCAGTTCTTC. Translating gives CASSPGGASEQFF. Supplemented by reference TRBV11-3 and TRBJ2-1, the full variable domain reads EAGVVQSPRYKIIEKKQPVAFWCNPISGHNTLYWYLQNLGQGPELLIRYENEEAVDDSQLPKDRFSAERLKGVDSTLKIQPAELGDSAVYLCASSPGGASEQFFGPGTRLTVL.

The J gene is TRBJ2-7, the V gene TRBV19; D perhaps matches TRBD1 (7 bases). The CDR3 spans 14 residues. V was trimmed by 3 bases and J by 7 bases, leaving 16 bases between them. CDR1 and CDR2 (germline): LNHDA, SQIVND (reference sequence). DNA of the CDR3: TGTGCCAGTAGTATCAGGGGGGCCCGGGGGGAGCAGTACTTC. Its translation is CASSIRGARGEQYF.

This clone was seen only a few times. The chain carries TRBV20-1 and TRBJ2-7; 7 bases are shared with TRBD2. This CDR3 is 17 amino acids long. V shed 3 bases and J 0 bases; nucleotides not matched to a gene: 14. The germline V gene has CDR1 DFQATT and CDR2 SNEGSKA (reference sequence). CDR3 sequence reads: CSASDPSGITSSYEQYF. CDR3 sequence (DNA): TGCAGTGCTAGTGACCCTAGCGGTATCACCAGCTCCTACGAGCAGTACTTC.

Of note for this clone: The junction departs from germline at one end; a sequencing error may be responsible. The chain recombines TRBV7-7 with TRBJ2-5; TRBD2 might be the D (6 bases). The CDR3 totals 15 residues. CDR1 and CDR2 from the germline V gene are SSHAT and FNYEAQ (reference sequence). The CDR3 region has the DNA TGTGCTAGCAGCTTAGCCTGGGGGGAGAAAGAGACCCAGTACTTC. This translates into CASSLAWGEKETQYF.